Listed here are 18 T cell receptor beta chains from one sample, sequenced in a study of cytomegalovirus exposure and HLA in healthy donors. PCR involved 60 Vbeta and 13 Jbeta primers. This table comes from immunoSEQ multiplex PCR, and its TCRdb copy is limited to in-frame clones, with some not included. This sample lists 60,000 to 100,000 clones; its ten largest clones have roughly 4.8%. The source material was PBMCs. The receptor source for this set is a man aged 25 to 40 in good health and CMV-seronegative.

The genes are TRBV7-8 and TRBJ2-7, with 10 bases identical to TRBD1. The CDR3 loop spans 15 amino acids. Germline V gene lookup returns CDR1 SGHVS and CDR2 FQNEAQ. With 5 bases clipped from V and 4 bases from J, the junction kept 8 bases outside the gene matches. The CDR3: CASSTGQGVRYEQYF. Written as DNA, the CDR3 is TGTGCCAGCAGCACAGGACAGGGGGTTAGGTACGAGCAGTACTTC.

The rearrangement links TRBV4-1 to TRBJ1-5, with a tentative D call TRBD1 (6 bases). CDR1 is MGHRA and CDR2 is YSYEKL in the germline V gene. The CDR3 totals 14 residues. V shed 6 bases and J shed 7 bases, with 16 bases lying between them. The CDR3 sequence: CASRNPGEGQPQHF. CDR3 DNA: TGCGCCAGCAGGAACCCAGGGGAGGGACAGCCCCAGCATTTT.

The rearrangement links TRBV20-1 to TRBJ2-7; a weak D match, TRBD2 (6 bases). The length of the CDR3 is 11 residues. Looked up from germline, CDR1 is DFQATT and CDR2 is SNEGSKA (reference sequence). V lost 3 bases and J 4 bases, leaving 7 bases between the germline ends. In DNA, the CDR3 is TGCAGTGCTAGTCGGGGGTACGAGCAGTACTTC. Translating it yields CSASRGYEQYF.

Here the CDR3 DNA reads TGTGCCAGCAGCGTAGGACTAGCGGGTCCCTACGAGCAGTACTTC. Residues: CASSVGLAGPYEQYF. V gene TRBV9 combines with J gene TRBJ2-7, with 10 bases lining up with TRBD2. This CDR3 has 15 residues. J lost 2 bases, V lost 0 bases, and 2 bases had no gene match. CDR1 and CDR2 (germline): SGDLS, YYNGEE.

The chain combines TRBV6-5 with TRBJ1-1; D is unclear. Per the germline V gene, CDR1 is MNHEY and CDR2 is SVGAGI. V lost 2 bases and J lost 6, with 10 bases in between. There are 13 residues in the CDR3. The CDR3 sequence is CASSYGGFPEAFF. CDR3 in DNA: TGTGCCAGCAGTTACGGAGGGTTTCCTGAAGCTTTCTTT.

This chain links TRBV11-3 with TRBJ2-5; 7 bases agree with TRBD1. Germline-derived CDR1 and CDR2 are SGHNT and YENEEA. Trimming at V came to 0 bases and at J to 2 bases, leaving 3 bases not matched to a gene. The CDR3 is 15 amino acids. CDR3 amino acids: CASSLDGQEQETQYF. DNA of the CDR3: TGTGCCAGCAGCTTAGATGGACAGGAACAAGAGACCCAGTACTTC.

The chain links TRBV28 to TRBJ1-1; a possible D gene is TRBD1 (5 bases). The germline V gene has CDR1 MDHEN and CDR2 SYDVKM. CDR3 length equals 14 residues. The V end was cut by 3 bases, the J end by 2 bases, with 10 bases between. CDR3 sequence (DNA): TGTGCCAGCAGTTTGGTACAGGTAAACACTGAAGCTTTCTTT. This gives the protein CASSLVQVNTEAFF.

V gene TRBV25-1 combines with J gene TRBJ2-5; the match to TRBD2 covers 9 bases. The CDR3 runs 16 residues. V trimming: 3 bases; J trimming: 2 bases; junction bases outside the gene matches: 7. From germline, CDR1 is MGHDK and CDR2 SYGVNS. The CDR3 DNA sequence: TGTGCCAGCAGTGAGAGGGTCGCGGGGGGGCAAGAGACCCAGTACTTC. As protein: CASSERVAGGQETQYF. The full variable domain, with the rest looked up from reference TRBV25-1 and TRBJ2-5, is EADIYQTPRYLVIGTGKKITLECSQTMGHDKMYWYQQDPGMELHLIHYSYGVNSTEKGDLSSESTVSRIRTEHFPLTLESARPSHTSQYLCASSERVAGGQETQYFGPGTRLLVL.

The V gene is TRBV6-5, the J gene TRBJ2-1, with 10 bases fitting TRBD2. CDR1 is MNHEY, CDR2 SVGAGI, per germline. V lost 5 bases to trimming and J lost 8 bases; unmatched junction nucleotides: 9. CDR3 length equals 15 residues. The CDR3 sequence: CASSRTSGIYHEQFF. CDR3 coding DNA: TGTGCCAGCAGTCGAACTAGCGGGATTTACCATGAGCAGTTCTTC.

The CDR3 reads CASSFDGVNSPLHF. CDR3 sequence (DNA): TGCGCCAGCAGCTTCGACGGGGTTAATTCACCCCTCCACTTT. The V gene is TRBV5-1, the J gene TRBJ1-6; the D is unclear. V was shortened by 2 bases and J by 6 bases, with 9 bases between the two germline ends. CDR1 and CDR2 (germline): SGHRS, YFSETQ. The CDR3 sequence is 14 residues long.

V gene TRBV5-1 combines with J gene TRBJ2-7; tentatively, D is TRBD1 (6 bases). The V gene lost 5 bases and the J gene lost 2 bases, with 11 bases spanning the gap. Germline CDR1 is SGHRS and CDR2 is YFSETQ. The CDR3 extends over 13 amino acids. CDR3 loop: CASSSTGTYEQYF. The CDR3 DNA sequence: TGCGCCAGCAGTTCTACAGGGACCTACGAGCAGTACTTC.

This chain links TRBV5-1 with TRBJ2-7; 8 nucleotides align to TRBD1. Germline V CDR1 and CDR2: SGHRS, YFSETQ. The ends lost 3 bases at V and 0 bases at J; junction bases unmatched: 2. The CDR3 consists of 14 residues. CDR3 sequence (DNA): TGCGCCAGCAGCTCCGGACAGGGCTCCTACGAGCAGTACTTC. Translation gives CASSSGQGSYEQYF.

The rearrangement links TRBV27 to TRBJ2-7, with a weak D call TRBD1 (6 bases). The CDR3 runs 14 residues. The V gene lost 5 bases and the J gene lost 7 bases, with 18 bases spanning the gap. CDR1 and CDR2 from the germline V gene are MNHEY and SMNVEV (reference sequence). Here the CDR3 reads CASSQGTSGGEQYF. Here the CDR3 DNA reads TGTGCCAGCAGTCAAGGGACATCCGGCGGGGAGCAGTACTTC.

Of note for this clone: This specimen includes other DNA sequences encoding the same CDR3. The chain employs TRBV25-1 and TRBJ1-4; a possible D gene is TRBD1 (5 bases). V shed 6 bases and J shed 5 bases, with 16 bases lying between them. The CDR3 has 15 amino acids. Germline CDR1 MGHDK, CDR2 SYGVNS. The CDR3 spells CASSEFGQGNEKLFF. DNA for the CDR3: TGTGCCAGCAGCGAGTTCGGGCAGGGAAATGAAAAACTGTTTTTT.

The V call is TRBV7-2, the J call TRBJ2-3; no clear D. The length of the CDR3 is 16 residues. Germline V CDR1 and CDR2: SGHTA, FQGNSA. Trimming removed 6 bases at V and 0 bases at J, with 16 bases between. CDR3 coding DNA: TGTGCCAGCAGGTCAGAGTTAGCAGTTAGCACAGATACGCAGTATTTT. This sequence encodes CASRSELAVSTDTQYF.

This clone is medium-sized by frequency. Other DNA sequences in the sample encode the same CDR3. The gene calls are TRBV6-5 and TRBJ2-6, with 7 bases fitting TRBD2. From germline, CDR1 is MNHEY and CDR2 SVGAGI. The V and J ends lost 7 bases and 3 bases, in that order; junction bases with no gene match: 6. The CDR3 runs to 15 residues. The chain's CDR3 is CASTLGGGGANVLTF. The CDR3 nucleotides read TGTGCCAGCACCCTAGGCGGGGGTGGGGCCAACGTCCTGACTTTC.

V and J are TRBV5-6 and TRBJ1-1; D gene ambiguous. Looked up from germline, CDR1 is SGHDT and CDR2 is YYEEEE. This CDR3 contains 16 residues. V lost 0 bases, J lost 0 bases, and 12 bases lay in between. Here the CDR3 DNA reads TGTGCCAGCAGCTTGGAAACTGAGGGCATGAACACTGAAGCTTTCTTT. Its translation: CASSLETEGMNTEAFF.

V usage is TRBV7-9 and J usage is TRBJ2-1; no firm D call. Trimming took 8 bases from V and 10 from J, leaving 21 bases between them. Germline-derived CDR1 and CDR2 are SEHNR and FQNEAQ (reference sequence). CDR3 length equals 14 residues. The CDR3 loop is CASSYLSPGGEQFF. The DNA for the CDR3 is TGTGCCAGCTCCTACCTGAGCCCGGGTGGAGAGCAGTTCTTC.